This T cell receptor beta chain was sequenced for a study of radiotherapy plus CTLA-4 blockade in lung cancer. Study-wide background: 15% to 20% of patients responded objectively, and about 33% achieved disease control. Study findings and constraints: The best predictor of response was reported to be early blood T cell clone dynamics, with interferon-beta. Peripheral blood showed expansion of tumor-derived TCR clones after radiotherapy and ipilimumab.

In chemo-refractory metastatic non-small-cell lung cancer, patients got ipilimumab CTLA-4 blockade together with focal radiation. The data were produced by immunoSEQ multiplex PCR, yet TCRdb's version contains in-frame clones alone and is incomplete. The table has 75,000 to 100,000 clones, roughly 88% seen once. From germline, CDR1 is SGHDT and CDR2 YYEEEE. This CDR3 is built from 12 residues. V shed 0 bases and J shed 9 bases, with 6 bases lying between them. Concerning this clone itself: Its antigen is unknown.

The TCR was taken from a human donor with non-small cell lung cancer that progressed on radiotherapy plus ipilimumab. The rearrangement joins TRBV5-6 to TRBJ2-2; D is unresolved. The source material was peripheral blood, sampled from a patient treated with radiotherapy plus ipilimumab. CDR3 amino acids: CASSLGTWELFF. The CDR3, as DNA: TGTGCCAGCAGCTTGGGAACTTGGGAGCTGTTTTTT.